Listed below are T cell receptor beta chains from one sample, sequenced in a study of T cell changes during pregnancy in multiple sclerosis. The repertoire was sequenced with immunoSEQ multiplex PCR; TCRdb's copy has only in-frame clones and lacks some. The profile shows fewer than 110,000 clones, around 90% of them singletons. Sequences were derived from peripheral blood, sampled in the third trimester of pregnancy. The receptors were sampled from a female donor in good health, enrolled as a control in a pregnancy study. Each CDR3 is given with its conserved first and last residue. Clone size, where shown, is once, few, many, or a class for clones that have expanded.

V	size	J	CDR3
TRBV18	few	TRBJ2-5	CASSPPGVQRQGEGETQYF
TRBV7-9	-	TRBJ2-7	CASSLVGATGFSYEQYF
TRBV15	-	TRBJ2-7	CATSIDRVNAYEQYF
TRBV6-5	-	TRBJ2-7	CASSAGPSSYEQYF
TRBV5-4	-	TRBJ2-3	CASSLAAGETDTQYF
TRBV7-9	few	TRBJ1-1	CASSLARISTEAFF
TRBV18	-	TRBJ2-1	CASSPQRGAYNEQFF
TRBV29-1	-	TRBJ1-2	CSVVQGYGYTF
TRBV4-3	-	TRBJ2-1	CASSQGVGQGASYNEQFF
TRBV16	-	TRBJ1-2	CASSLGQSYGYTF
TRBV7-6	-	TRBJ2-7	CASSLVTRDEQYF
TRBV7-2	-	TRBJ2-1	CASSLTRDSYNEQFF
TRBV5-6	-	TRBJ1-6	CASSFLEQLNSPLHF
TRBV5-5	-	TRBJ2-3	CASSLGQVVSTDTQYF
TRBV5-1	-	TRBJ1-6	CASSLAGQGRSPLHF
TRBV19	-	TRBJ1-1	CASSPGGGWNEAFF
TRBV14	-	TRBJ1-6	CASSKTGINSPLHF
TRBV7-3	once	TRBJ1-1	CASSSTGPLNTEAFF
TRBV7-3	-	TRBJ1-2	CASSQGQGVSGYTF
TRBV19	once	TRBJ1-5	CASSTVKNQPQHF
TRBV10-3	-	TRBJ2-3	CATGLAGPDTQYF
TRBV6-4	-	TRBJ1-1	CASSEGRNTEAFF
TRBV5-1	once	TRBJ2-1	CASSEETYNEQFF
TRBV18	-	TRBJ1-1	CASSPPGLQGRSEAFF
TRBV7-9	-	TRBJ2-5	CASSKTGYQETQYF
TRBV11-2	-	TRBJ1-1	CASSRTGLNTEAFF
TRBV5-5	-	TRBJ1-2	CASSLGQANLYGYTF
TRBV5-1	-	TRBJ1-3	CASSLRQGSPGNTIYF
TRBV7-3	-	TRBJ1-2	CASRRGTGDGYTF
TRBV7-9	-	TRBJ2-7	CASSLAQGALNEQYF
TRBV28	-	TRBJ2-5	CASSSTGLAQETQYF
TRBV7-2	-	TRBJ1-2	CASSEWANYGYTF
TRBV4-3	-	TRBJ1-2	CASSQDLGQGLSYGYTF
TRBV25-1	once	TRBJ1-1	CASSESVNTEAFF
TRBV7-9	once	TRBJ1-1	CASSQKLTGRNTEAFF
TRBV7-2	-	TRBJ2-2	CASSLVGPETGELFF
TRBV19	-	TRBJ2-2	CASSVQMPGELFF
TRBV18	-	TRBJ1-1	CASSSARENTEAFF